These 31 T cell receptor beta chains originate from one sample sequenced in a study of blood T cell repertoires in COVID-19. TCRdb keeps only in-frame clones here, not all; method: immunoSEQ multiplex PCR. The sample lists over 250,000 clones; around 80% were seen once. Sequencing input: PBMCs or T cells enriched from blood (not recorded which). The receptors were sampled from a man aged 25 to 40 with acute COVID-19.

There are a few counts of this clone. The chain combines TRBV6-1 with TRBJ2-1, with D possibly TRBD2 on 6 matching bases. The V end was cut by 4 bases, the J end by 7 bases, with 20 bases between. This CDR3 has 16 residues. The germline gives CDR1 MNHNS, CDR2 SASEGT. CDR3: CASSGRGLTLGNEQFF. DNA of the CDR3: TGTGCCAGCAGTGGGCGGGGACTTACGCTGGGGAATGAGCAGTTCTTC.

For the CDR3, the DNA is TGTGCTAGTGGTTTGGAAGGCCAGGTAGCTTTCTTT. It is translated as CASGLEGQVAFF. The J gene is TRBJ1-1, the V gene TRBV12-5, with unresolved D. Looked up from germline, CDR1 is LGHNT and CDR2 is FRNRAP. The CDR3 is 12 amino acids. V was clipped by 1 base and J by 10 bases, with 10 bases between them.

The chain links TRBV6-5 to TRBJ1-6; D possibly corresponds to TRBD1 (5 bases). Germline assignment: CDR1 MNHEY and CDR2 SVGAGI. There are 12 residues in the CDR3. Trimming cost V 4 bases and J 9 bases, with 7 bases left between them. The DNA of the CDR3 is TGTGCCAGCAGTTTAAGGGGTTCACCCCTCCACTTT. As protein: CASSLRGSPLHF.

The chain has TRBV4-3 and TRBJ2-6; no firm D call. Germline V gene lookup returns CDR1 LGHNA and CDR2 YSLEER. This CDR3 spans 16 amino acids. Trimming took 1 base from V and 1 from J, leaving 8 bases between them. CDR3 amino acids: CASSQGERSGANVLTF. CDR3 nucleotide sequence: TGCGCCAGCAGCCAAGGCGAGAGGTCTGGGGCCAACGTCCTGACTTTC.

This rearrangement joins TRBV19 to TRBJ1-1; D gene uncertain. V lost 8 bases to trimming and J lost 1 base, with 8 bases between them. The CDR3 sequence is 12 residues long. The germline gives CDR1 LNHDA, CDR2 SQIVND (reference sequence). The CDR3 DNA is TGTGCCAGTTTAGATAAGAACACTGAAGCTTTCTTT. It encodes CASLDKNTEAFF.

CDR3 sequence (DNA): TGTGCCAGCAGCAATGGGTTTCAGGGGATAGACACCGGGGAGCTGTTTTTT. It specifies CASSNGFQGIDTGELFF. J is TRBJ2-2 and V is TRBV5-4; D is perhaps TRBD1 (6 bases). V lost 4 bases and J lost 3, with 19 bases in between. CDR1 is SGHNT and CDR2 is YYREEE in the germline V gene (reference sequence). The CDR3 extends over 17 amino acids.

This clone appeared once. Compared with germline, one end of the junction differs, possibly owing to a read error. The same CDR3 can be traced to other DNA sequences in this sample. The rearrangement uses TRBV5-1 and TRBJ2-2, with TRBD2 as a possible D gene (6 bases). The germline CDR1 and CDR2 sequences are SGHRS and YFSETQ. The CDR3 sequence is 14 residues long. The CDR3 DNA reads as TGTGCCAGCAGCTTGGACGGGGGTCCCGGGGAGCTGTTTTTT. Residues: CASSLDGGPGELFF.

The chain links TRBV19 to TRBJ1-2, with TRBD1 identical over 7 bases. The CDR3 is made up of 15 amino acids. V was pared by 0 bases and J by 6 bases, with 7 bases of the junction left unmatched. Germline-derived CDR1 and CDR2 are LNHDA and SQIVND (reference sequence). This chain's CDR3 is CASSIEVGRGNGYTF. The CDR3 DNA reads TGTGCCAGTAGTATAGAGGTCGGCAGGGGGAATGGCTACACCTTC.

This chain uses TRBV9 with TRBJ1-2; D is possibly TRBD1 (6 bases). V lost 5 bases, J lost 1 base, and 12 bases lay in between. Germline assignment: CDR1 SGDLS and CDR2 YYNGEE. CDR3 length: 14 residues. The CDR3 sequence: CASRARQDNYGYTF. The CDR3, as DNA: TGTGCCAGCAGGGCTAGACAGGATAACTATGGCTACACCTTC. Full variable domain (remainder filled in from reference TRBV9 and TRBJ1-2): DSGVTQTPKHLITATGQRVTLRCSPRSGDLSVYWYQQSLDQGLQFLIQYYNGEERAKGNILERFSAQQFPDLHSELNLSSLELGDSALYFCASRARQDNYGYTFGSGTRLTVV.

The chain uses TRBV5-3 and TRBJ1-2; possible D gene TRBD1, 6 bases. TRBV5-3 falls under the ORF class, with uncertain function. The V end lost 4 bases, the J end lost 8 bases, and 21 bases lay between the germline ends. The CDR3 is 15 residues long. CDR3 amino acids: CARSPRQAGLNGYTF. CDR3 nucleotides: TGTGCCAGAAGCCCAAGACAGGCAGGGCTTAACGGCTACACCTTC.

The rearrangement links TRBV4-3 to TRBJ2-2, with 8 bases lining up with TRBD2. The CDR3 extends over 15 amino acids. From germline, CDR1 is LGHNA and CDR2 YSLEER. V lost 4 bases and J lost 7; bases outside the gene matches: 8. CDR3 loop: CASSPGGGRNGELFF. DNA of the CDR3: TGCGCCAGCAGCCCAGGCGGGGGGAGAAACGGGGAGCTGTTTTTT.

The chain employs TRBV29-1 and TRBJ2-5; possibly TRBD1 for D (6 bases). The CDR3 spans 13 residues. The V end was cut by 3 bases, the J end by 5 bases, with 13 bases between. The germline V gene has CDR1 SQVTM and CDR2 ANQGSEA. The CDR3 nucleotides read TGCAGCGTTGATCCACAGGGTCGGGAGACCCAGTACTTC. Translating gives CSVDPQGRETQYF.

J is TRBJ1-2 and V is TRBV7-9, with 9 bases that match TRBD1. The CDR3 totals 15 residues. Germline loops: CDR1 SEHNR, CDR2 FQNEAQ (reference sequence). V lost 5 bases, J lost 6 bases, and 10 bases stayed unmatched. The CDR3 protein is CASSTGQGLTDGYTF. The CDR3 nucleotides read TGTGCCAGCAGCACGGGACAGGGTTTAACTGATGGCTACACCTTC.

V gene TRBV6-5 combines with J gene TRBJ2-7, with 9 bases lining up with TRBD1. Germline CDR1 MNHEY, CDR2 SVGAGI. The V segment lost 5 bases and the J segment 3 bases; nucleotides outside the gene matches: 5. This CDR3 has 14 amino acids. CDR3 sequence (DNA): TGTGCCAGCAGTCCGAGGGACAGGGTCTACGAGCAGTACGTC. Amino acids: CASSPRDRVYEQYV.

This clone has just a few counts. The chain is built from TRBV24-1 and TRBJ2-2, with TRBD1 as a possible D gene (6 bases). CDR1 KGHDR and CDR2 SFDVKD come from the germline V gene. The CDR3 covers 10 residues. Trimming took off 10 bases at V and 12 bases at J, with 11 bases between the two ends. The CDR3 here is CATQQGQLFF. The CDR3 nucleotides are TGTGCCACTCAACAGGGTCAGCTGTTTTTT.

The chain is built from TRBV29-1 and TRBJ1-1; unclear D gene. CDR1 SQVTM and CDR2 ANQGSEA come from the germline V gene. V lost 5 bases to trimming and J lost 1 base, with 11 bases between them. There are 13 residues in the CDR3. CDR3 protein: CSVTQRPNTEAFF. The CDR3 nucleotides read TGCAGCGTTACCCAGCGGCCGAACACTGAAGCTTTCTTT.

V usage is TRBV6-2 or TRBV6-3 and J usage is TRBJ2-3; TRBD2 agrees at 13 bases. J lost 6 bases, V lost 2 bases, and 2 bases had no gene match. The CDR3 spans 15 residues. Germline V CDR1 and CDR2: MNHEY, SVGEGT. This chain's CDR3 is CASSYGLAGADTQYF. In DNA, the CDR3 is TGTGCCAGCAGTTACGGACTAGCGGGAGCGGATACGCAGTATTTT.

The genes are TRBV19 and TRBJ2-3, with unresolved D. The CDR3 covers 13 residues. V dropped 3 bases and J dropped 6 bases, with 10 bases sitting between them. CDR1 is LNHDA, CDR2 SQIVND, per germline (reference sequence). CDR3: CASSMSSRDTQYF. The DNA for the CDR3 is TGTGCCAGTAGTATGAGTAGCCGGGATACGCAGTATTTT.

V is TRBV7-2 and J is TRBJ2-2, with 8 nucleotides matching TRBD2. This CDR3 region has 15 residues. Germline assignment: CDR1 SGHTA and CDR2 FQGNSA. Trimming removed 6 bases from V and 7 bases from J; junction bases left unmatched: 10. DNA for the CDR3: TGTGCCAGCAGGGGCCCGGGAGGGCCCGGCGGGGAGCTGTTTTTT. It yields the protein CASRGPGGPGGELFF.

The table lists this clone with a count of one. The V call is TRBV5-1, the J call TRBJ2-2; 10 bases are shared with TRBD1. Germline CDR1 SGHRS, CDR2 YFSETQ. J was trimmed by 6 bases and V by 4 bases; bases with no gene match: 6. This CDR3 contains 15 residues. The CDR3, as DNA: TGCGCCAGCAGCGTCGGGACAGGGGTCGCCGGGGAGCTGTTTTTT. It codes for CASSVGTGVAGELFF.

This rearrangement joins TRBV28 to TRBJ1-1; 8 nucleotides agree with TRBD1. J was trimmed by 5 bases and V by 5 bases; bases with no gene match: 7. Germline V gene lookup returns CDR1 MDHEN and CDR2 SYDVKM. This CDR3 contains 14 residues. CDR3 bases: TGTGCCAGCAGTCTCCGGGACAGGAATACTGAAGCTTTCTTT. It specifies CASSLRDRNTEAFF.

The rearrangement links TRBV5-4 to TRBJ2-7, with 7 bases identical to TRBD1. Per germline, CDR1 SGHNT and CDR2 YYREEE (reference sequence). V dropped 3 bases and J dropped 4; count of bases not matched to a gene: 1. This CDR3 is 12 amino acids long. The CDR3 loop is CASSSQGYEQYV. The CDR3 DNA sequence: TGTGCCAGCAGCTCACAGGGGTACGAGCAGTACGTC.

The chain joins TRBV27 to TRBJ2-3; possibly TRBD2 for D (6 bases). Germline assignment: CDR1 MNHEY and CDR2 SMNVEV (reference sequence). V was cut by 4 bases and J by 8 bases, with 22 bases left in between. The CDR3 is 16 residues long. CDR3 amino acids: CASSYSRRDFRGTQYF. The CDR3 DNA follows: TGTGCCAGCAGTTACTCACGCCGGGACTTCCGAGGTACGCAGTATTTT.

The chain uses TRBV21-1 and TRBJ2-1; the D segment call TRBD2 is taken from the table without a DNA check. TRBV21-1 is tagged as a pseudogene. The CDR3 totals 20 residues. CDR3 sequence reads: CASSKGAKPTSGVLPNEQFF. The DNA for the CDR3 is TGTGCCAGCAGCAAAGGGGCGAAGCCGACTAGCGGGGTCCTCCCCAATGAGCAGTTCTTC.

The chain carries TRBV29-1 and TRBJ1-2, with D hard to call. Deletions cut 3 bases from V and 3 bases from J, with 14 bases between. In germline, CDR1 is SQVTM, CDR2 ANQGSEA. The CDR3 consists of 14 residues. The CDR3: CSVETPGGHYGYTF. The CDR3 coding sequence is TGCAGCGTTGAGACACCCGGAGGGCACTATGGCTACACCTTC.

The chain has TRBV4-1 and TRBJ2-3; 9 nucleotides match TRBD2. Per the germline V gene, CDR1 is MGHRA and CDR2 is YSYEKL. J was trimmed by 2 bases and V by 1 base; bases with no gene match: 10. The CDR3 runs to 18 residues. CDR3 DNA: TGCGCCAGCAGCCAAGCGTCGGCTAGCGGGGCCTTCACAGATACGCAGTATTTT. This encodes CASSQASASGAFTDTQYF.

The J gene is TRBJ1-4, the V gene TRBV9; D may be TRBD1 (5 bases). This CDR3 is built from 14 residues. With 4 bases removed from V and 8 bases from J, the gap between germline ends came to 15 bases. Looked up from germline, CDR1 is SGDLS and CDR2 is YYNGEE. DNA for the CDR3: TGTGCCAGCAGCCCCCCAAGGGGTCGCGAAAAACTGTTTTTT. Translating it yields CASSPPRGREKLFF.

The chain employs TRBV4-1 and TRBJ2-7; tentatively, D is TRBD2 (5 bases). Germline V gives CDR1 MGHRA, CDR2 YSYEKL. The CDR3 consists of 14 residues. V lost 3 bases and J 4 bases, leaving 13 bases between the germline ends. The CDR3 region has the DNA TGCGCCAGCAGCCACGCAGGTGAGGGATACGAGCAGTACGTC. Residues: CASSHAGEGYEQYV.

J is TRBJ1-3 and V is TRBV4-1; a weak D match, TRBD1 (6 bases). The CDR3 covers 15 residues. The ends were cut back, 0 bases at V and 4 bases at J, with 10 bases in the middle. The V gene's germline CDR1 is MGHRA and CDR2 YSYEKL. CDR3 in DNA: TGCGCCAGCAGCCAAGACTGGGGGGGCGGAAACACCATATATTTT. Translation: CASSQDWGGGNTIYF.

The chain uses TRBV4-1 and TRBJ2-1; 8 nucleotides match TRBD2. CDR3 size: 16 residues. Per the germline V gene, CDR1 is MGHRA and CDR2 is YSYEKL. V shed 2 bases and J 5 bases; nucleotides not matched to a gene: 8. The CDR3 loop is CASSQFGTSGNNEQFF. The CDR3 DNA is TGCGCCAGCAGCCAATTCGGCACTAGCGGAAACAATGAGCAGTTCTTC.

The gene calls are TRBV9 and TRBJ2-5; 9 bases align to TRBD1. The CDR3 is 18 residues long. CDR1 and CDR2 (germline): SGDLS, YYNGEE. The V and J ends lost 2 bases and 9 bases, in that order; junction bases with no gene match: 20. CDR3 coding DNA: TGTGCCAGCAGCGTCCGCCAGACTGGGACAGGGCTTGGTGAGGCCCAGTACTTC. Amino acids: CASSVRQTGTGLGEAQYF.